The 16 T cell receptor beta chains below all came from one sample that was sequenced in a study of tumor and adjacent non-tumor tissue in lung cancer. Three rounds of nested PCR, following a modified ARM-PCR protocol, produced the TCRbeta library. TCRdb reprocessed the multiplex PCR reads via MiXCR and lists one record per CDR3 protein. The sample yields 110,000 or so distinct CDR3 sequences, roughly 75% seen once. The template was RNA from unsorted bulk tissue. The sequencing input was lung tumor tissue. The source is an older woman with non-small cell lung cancer.

Comment on this clonotype: A much larger clone lies one base from this, so it may be a read error. This chain joins TRBV20-1 and TRBJ2-5; TRBD2 might be the D (6 bases). The CDR3 is 15 residues long. Per the germline V gene, CDR1 is DFQATT and CDR2 is SNEGSKA (reference sequence). The CDR3 sequence: CSARHGGVPQGTHYF. The DNA for the CDR3 is TGCAGTGCTAGACATGGAGGGGTTCCCCAAGGGACCCACTACTTC.

As for this clonotype: This is likely a read error, given that the CDR3 carries no conserved phenylalanine or tryptophan at its end. The chain joins TRBV6-2 or TRBV6-3 to TRBJ2-7; TRBD2 agrees at 9 bases. Germline CDR1 MNHEY, CDR2 SVGEGT. The CDR3 contains 14 residues. Germline trimming cut 6 bases from V and 6 bases from J; bases unmatched to any gene: 9. DNA for the CDR3: TGTGCCAGCAGATCTGGGACTAGCCACACCGAGCAGTACCTC. It is translated as CASRSGTSHTEQYL.

Regarding this clonotype: The junction shows a germline mismatch at one end, possibly a read error. DNA for the CDR3: TGTGTCAGCAGCGACAGGGGCTACGAGCAGTACTTC. Amino acids: CVSSDRGYEQYF. This rearrangement joins TRBV6-6 to TRBJ2-7, with TRBD1 matching 8 bases. Looked up from germline, CDR1 is MNHNY and CDR2 is SVGAGI (reference sequence). The CDR3 spans 12 residues.

The chain carries TRBV11-3 and TRBJ2-3; no firm D call. The CDR3 has 13 residues. Germline V CDR1 and CDR2: SGHNT, YENEEA. The CDR3 sequence is CDSRKSQGDAQYF. In DNA form, the CDR3 reads TGTGACAGTAGAAAGAGCCAAGGTGATGCGCAGTATTTT.

This clonotype was counted once. Germline and junction disagree at one end, which may indicate a read error. In DNA form, the CDR3 reads TGTACCAGCAGCACGCGACTAGCGGGAGAATCCACCGGGGAGCTATTTTTT. It is translated as CTSSTRLAGESTGELFF. The chain has TRBV11-1 and TRBJ2-2; the match to TRBD2 covers 12 bases. The CDR3 covers 17 residues. Germline V gene sequence: CDR1 SGHAT, CDR2 FQDESV (reference sequence).

This clonotype appeared a single time. A read error may account for a junction end that differs from germline. CDR3 DNA sequence: TGTGCCAGCAGTCCCCAGGCGGTAGCCATCCAATTT. This encodes CASSPQAVAIQF. The rearrangement joins TRBV6-2 or TRBV6-3 to TRBJ1-6, with D uncertain. Germline CDR1 is MNHEY and CDR2 is SVGEGT. The CDR3 extends over 12 amino acids.

The chain has TRBV5-4 and TRBJ2-4; D might be TRBD2 (5 bases). The CDR3 loop spans 14 amino acids. CDR1 is SGHNT, CDR2 YYREEE, per germline (reference sequence). Trimming left V 9 bases short and J 6 bases short, with 19 bases between. CDR3 loop: CAIGQLDEGNIQYF. The CDR3 DNA reads TGTGCCATCGGCCAGCTCGACGAGGGAAACATTCAGTACTTC.

For this clonotype: At one of its ends the junction is not consistent with the germline gene, which may arise from a read error. The rearrangement uses TRBV20-1 and TRBJ2-5, with D hard to call. The CDR3 consists of 10 residues. Germline-derived CDR1 and CDR2 are DFQATT and SNEGSKA (reference sequence). The CDR3 region has the DNA TGCAGTACTGGCCAAGAGACCCAGCACTTC. Its protein product is CSTGQETQHF.

In the case of this clonotype: The junction differs from germline at one of its ends, possibly a read error. The rearrangement links TRBV28 to TRBJ1-2; 8 bases align to TRBD1. The germline CDR1 and CDR2 sequences are MDHEN and SYDVKM. The CDR3 loop spans 14 amino acids. The CDR3 coding sequence is TGTGCCAGCAGTTTACCCGAGACAGGGGCCAAAGGCCTCTTC. It encodes CASSLPETGAKGLF.

This clonotype was picked up many times. The chain is built from TRBV6-5 and TRBJ2-1, with 9 bases matching TRBD2. The CDR3 spans 16 residues. V lost 6 bases, J lost 1 base, and 7 bases stayed unmatched. Germline lookup yields CDR1 MNHEY and CDR2 SVGAGI. The CDR3 loop is CASRSRLADSYNEQFF. The CDR3, as DNA: TGTGCCAGCAGGTCCAGACTAGCGGATTCCTACAATGAGCAGTTCTTC.

For this clonotype: Being one base from a much bigger clone, this may be a read error. The V call is TRBV4-1, the J call TRBJ1-1; 9 nucleotides align to TRBD1. Germline V gene sequence: CDR1 MGHRA, CDR2 YSYEKL. The CDR3 spans 15 residues. The CDR3 nucleotides are TGCGCCAGCAGCCTCCCGACAGGGGGGAACACTGGAGCTTTCTTT. Translation gives CASSLPTGGNTGAFF.

The chain is built from TRBV30 and TRBJ2-3, with a weak D call TRBD2 (6 bases). In germline, CDR1 is GTSNPN, CDR2 SVGIG (reference sequence). There are 11 residues in the CDR3. DNA for the CDR3: TGTACCGGGAGTGGGTCCGATACGCAGTATTTT. Protein: CTGSGSDTQYF.

In the case of this clonotype: A much bigger clone sits one base away, suggesting this may be a read error. V usage is TRBV4-3 and J usage is TRBJ2-6, with a possible D match to TRBD2 (6 bases). Germline V gives CDR1 LGHNA, CDR2 YSLEER. The CDR3 runs to 17 residues. In DNA, the CDR3 is TGCGCCAGCAGCCCCCCAGTCCGGGAGTCCGGGGCCAAGGTCCTGACTTTC. It is translated as CASSPPVRESGAKVLTF.

Of note for this clonotype: The conserved phenylalanine or tryptophan is not found at the CDR3 terminus, so this likely reflects a read error. The DNA is left out, because the CDR3 cannot be placed on it with certainty; the CDR3 is given as TCRdb lists it. The chain uses TRBV4-1 and TRBJ2-7; TRBD1, as called in the table, went unchecked against the DNA. The CDR3 numbers 13 amino acids, ends counted. The germline CDR1 and CDR2 sequences are MGHRA and YSYEKL. The CDR3 reads CASSRTGNYKQYS.

Of note for this clonotype: One junction end does not reproduce the germline sequence, and a read error may be involved. The chain joins TRBV20-1 to TRBJ2-5, with a tentative D call TRBD2 (5 bases). This CDR3 has 13 amino acids. The germline V gene has CDR1 DFQATT and CDR2 SNEGSKA (reference sequence). The CDR3 spells CSTPGGRQETQYF. DNA for the CDR3: TGCAGTACCCCGGGCGGGCGCCAAGAGACCCAGTATTTC.

This clonotype was counted a single time. A clone one base away is much larger, so this may be a read error. In DNA form, the CDR3 reads TGTGCCAGCAGGGTAGCTTCTGAAAACACCATATATTTT. This encodes CASRVASENTIYF. The chain recombines TRBV6-2 or TRBV6-3 with TRBJ1-3; D not resolved. This CDR3 spans 13 amino acids. Looked up from germline, CDR1 is MNHEY and CDR2 is SVGEGT.